The 6 T cell receptor beta chains below were found in one sample sequenced in a study of PD-1 blockade in classical Hodgkin lymphoma. Time point of the sample: cycle 4 day 1 (C4D1), after about 6 weeks of nivolumab. Relapse after autologous stem cell transplantation occurred in every patient, and brentuximab vedotin exposure varied. Clones were sequenced by immunoSEQ multiplex PCR, and TCRdb holds only the in-frame ones, with some missing. This table holds roughly 94,000 clones, more than 85% found once. The sample here was peripheral blood mononuclear cells (PBMCs), taken before the fourth cycle of nivolumab. Receptors were obtained from a human donor with classical Hodgkin lymphoma.

The V gene is TRBV6-4, the J gene TRBJ1-2, with a possible D match to TRBD1 (5 bases). The CDR3 totals 13 residues. V lost 6 bases, J lost 1 base, and 9 bases lay in between. Germline assignment: CDR1 MRHNA and CDR2 SNTAGT. In DNA, the CDR3 is TGTGCCAGCAGCCGGGGACTTAACTATGGCTACACCTTC. Its protein product is CASSRGLNYGYTF.

The gene calls are TRBV10-1 and TRBJ2-1; 10 bases match TRBD2. Trimming removed 4 bases from V and 7 bases from J; junction bases left unmatched: 13. The CDR3 has 17 residues. Germline CDR1 reads WNHNN; CDR2 reads SYGVQD (reference sequence). CDR3 region: CASSAGASGSRGNEQFF. Here the CDR3 DNA reads TGCGCCAGCAGTGCGGGCGCTAGCGGGAGTCGGGGGAATGAGCAGTTCTTC.

In regard to this clone: Other DNA variants within this sample encode the same CDR3. CDR3 sequence: CASSLGRDTQYF. CDR3 sequence (DNA): TGCGCCAGCAGCTTAGGACGGGATACGCAGTATTTT. The chain combines TRBV5-1 with TRBJ2-3; D is uncertain. Trimming removed 2 bases at V and 6 bases at J, with 7 bases between. This CDR3 comprises 12 residues. The germline V gene has CDR1 SGHRS and CDR2 YFSETQ. Full variable domain (outside the CDR3, taken from reference TRBV5-1 and TRBJ2-3): KAGVTQTPRYLIKTRGQQVTLSCSPISGHRSVSWYQQTPGQGLQFLFEYFSETQRNKGNFPGRFSGRQFSNSRSEMNVSTLELGDSALYLCASSLGRDTQYFGPGTRLTVL.

The chain has TRBV30 and TRBJ1-3; D gene uncertain. V was pared by 1 base and J by 2 bases, with 0 bases between. CDR1 is GTSNPN and CDR2 is SVGIG in the germline V gene (reference sequence). The CDR3 length is 11 residues. CDR3 protein: CAWSAGNTIYF. CDR3 nucleotide sequence: TGTGCCTGGAGTGCTGGAAACACCATATATTTT. Looking up the rest from reference TRBV30 and TRBJ1-3 gives the full variable domain: SQTIHQWPATLVQPVGSPLSLECTVEGTSNPNLYWYRQAAGRGLQLLFYSVGIGQISSEVPQNLSASRPQDRQFILSSKKLLLSDSGFYLCAWSAGNTIYFGEGSWLTVV.

This chain joins TRBV4-1 and TRBJ2-1, with D perhaps TRBD1 (5 bases). V lost 0 bases and J 10 bases, leaving 19 bases between the germline ends. The germline CDR1 and CDR2 sequences are MGHRA and YSYEKL. This CDR3 comprises 16 residues. This chain's CDR3 is CASSQDVDLGRGEQFF. The CDR3, as DNA: TGCGCCAGCAGCCAAGATGTTGATTTAGGAAGGGGCGAGCAGTTCTTC.

The chain carries TRBV28 and TRBJ2-7; D might be TRBD2 (6 bases). Germline-derived CDR1 and CDR2 are MDHEN and SYDVKM. This CDR3 comprises 13 residues. Trimming shortened V by 3 bases and J by 3 bases, and 9 bases separated the two germline ends. The DNA of the CDR3 is TGTGCCAGCAGTTTCAGCGGGCGCTACGAGCAGTACTTC. Its protein product is CASSFSGRYEQYF.